This T cell receptor (beta chain) appears in the sequencing data of a study of CD8 T cells in ankylosing spondylitis. At least ten counts were recorded for this clonotype. Via MiXCR, TCRdb re-called the 5' RACE reads, giving one row per CDR3 protein. The sample has about 92,000 distinct CDR3 sequences; 8.8% are singletons. This receptor was obtained from a male donor with ankylosing spondylitis or in good health (not recorded which). Sequenced sample: blood, either unsorted or a sorted T cell fraction (not recorded which).

The CDR3 nucleotides are TGTGCCAGCAGTTACAGGGACAGGGTCACAGATACGCAGTATTTT. This sequence encodes CASSYRDRVTDTQYF. This chain connects TRBV6-5 to TRBJ2-3; 9 nucleotides match TRBD1. This CDR3 contains 15 residues. V shed 2 bases, J shed 2 bases, and the junction held 2 bases outside the gene matches. CDR1 and CDR2 from the germline V gene are MNHEY and SVGAGI.